The 4 T cell receptor beta chains listed next were all sequenced from one sample in a study of memory CD4+ T cells and cytomegalovirus serostatus. Some clones are missing from TCRdb's copy, which holds only in-frame ones; the method was immunoSEQ multiplex PCR. The sample holds 40,000 to 55,000 clones, 82% seen once. The sort gate was single viable CD3+CD4+CD8-CD45RO+ cells for memory CD4+ T cells. Sequencing used memory CD4+ T cells from blood. These receptor sequences come from an adult in good health and CMV-seronegative.

The V call is TRBV2, the J call TRBJ2-3; 7 bases match TRBD1. The CDR3 extends over 15 amino acids. CDR1 is SNHLY, CDR2 FYNNEI, per germline. Trimming at V came to 4 bases and at J to 6 bases, leaving 10 bases not matched to a gene. CDR3 sequence reads: CASSAQTGPGDTQYF. The CDR3 coding sequence is TGTGCCAGCAGTGCCCAGACAGGGCCGGGGGATACGCAGTATTTT.

The rearrangement joins TRBV6-1 to TRBJ2-1; D is possibly TRBD2 (5 bases). The CDR3 runs 12 residues. V was pared by 7 bases and J by 15 bases, with 19 bases between. The V gene's germline CDR1 is MNHNS and CDR2 SASEGT. CDR3 sequence reads: CASTLEGPHLFF. The CDR3 DNA reads TGTGCCAGCACCCTCGAGGGCCCACATCTGTTCTTC.

This clone was detected once. The V gene is TRBV28, the J gene TRBJ2-7; D remains unclear. V lost 4 bases, J lost 3 bases, and 10 bases lay in between. The CDR3 is made up of 13 amino acids. Germline CDR1 MDHEN, CDR2 SYDVKM. The CDR3 coding sequence is TGTGCCAGCAGTTCCTCAAACAGCTACGAGCAGTACTTC. It translates to CASSSSNSYEQYF.

V and J are TRBV6-1 and TRBJ1-5; D not resolved. V was shortened by 8 bases and J by 7 bases, with 15 bases between the two germline ends. CDR3 length: 13 amino acids. Per the germline V gene, CDR1 is MNHNS and CDR2 is SASEGT. CDR3 coding DNA: TGTGCCAGCTCTAGGTCGTCCTGGCAGCCCCAGCATTTT. It is translated as CASSRSSWQPQHF.